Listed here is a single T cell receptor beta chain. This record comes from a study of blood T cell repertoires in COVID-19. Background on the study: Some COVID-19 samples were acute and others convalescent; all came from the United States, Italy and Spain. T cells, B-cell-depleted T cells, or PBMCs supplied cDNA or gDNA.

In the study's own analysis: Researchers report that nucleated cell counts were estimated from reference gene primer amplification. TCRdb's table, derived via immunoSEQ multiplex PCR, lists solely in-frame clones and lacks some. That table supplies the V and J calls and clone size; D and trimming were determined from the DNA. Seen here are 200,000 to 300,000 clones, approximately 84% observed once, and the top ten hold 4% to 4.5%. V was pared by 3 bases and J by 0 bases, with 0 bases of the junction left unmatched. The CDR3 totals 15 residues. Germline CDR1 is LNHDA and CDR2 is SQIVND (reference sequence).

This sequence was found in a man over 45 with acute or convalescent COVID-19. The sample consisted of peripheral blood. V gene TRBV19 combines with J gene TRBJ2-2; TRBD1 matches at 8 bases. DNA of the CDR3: TGTGCCAGTAGTATCAGGGGGCCGAACACCGGGGAGCTGTTTTTT. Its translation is CASSIRGPNTGELFF. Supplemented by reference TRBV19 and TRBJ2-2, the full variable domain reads DGGITQSPKYLFRKEGQNVTLSCEQNLNHDAMYWYRQDPGQGLRLIYYSQIVNDFQKGDIAEGYSVSREKKESFPLTVTSAQKNPTAFYLCASSIRGPNTGELFFGEGSRLTVL.